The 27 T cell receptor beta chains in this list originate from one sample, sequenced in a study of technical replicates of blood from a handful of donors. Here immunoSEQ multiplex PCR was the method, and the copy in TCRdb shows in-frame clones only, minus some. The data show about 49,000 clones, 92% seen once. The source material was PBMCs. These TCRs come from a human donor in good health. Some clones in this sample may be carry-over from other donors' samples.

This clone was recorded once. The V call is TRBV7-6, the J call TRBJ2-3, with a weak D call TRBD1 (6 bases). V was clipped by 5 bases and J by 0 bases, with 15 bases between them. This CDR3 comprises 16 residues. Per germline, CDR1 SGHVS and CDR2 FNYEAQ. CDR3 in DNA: TGTGCCAGCAGCCCCCGGACGGACAGTAGCACAGATACGCAGTATTTT. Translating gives CASSPRTDSSTDTQYF.

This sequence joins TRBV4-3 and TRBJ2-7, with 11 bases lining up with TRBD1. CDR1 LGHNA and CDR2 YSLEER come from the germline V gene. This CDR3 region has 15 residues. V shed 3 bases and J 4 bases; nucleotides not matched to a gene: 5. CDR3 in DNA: TGCGCCAGCAGCCAGGACAGGGGGCGCGAATACGAGCAGTACTTC. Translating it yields CASSQDRGREYEQYF.

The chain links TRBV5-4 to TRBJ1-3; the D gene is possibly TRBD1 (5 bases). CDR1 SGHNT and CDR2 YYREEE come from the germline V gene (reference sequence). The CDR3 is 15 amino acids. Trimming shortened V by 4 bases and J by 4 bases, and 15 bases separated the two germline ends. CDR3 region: CASSLIGVSGNTIYF. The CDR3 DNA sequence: TGTGCCAGCAGCCTAATAGGGGTTTCGGGAAACACCATATATTTT. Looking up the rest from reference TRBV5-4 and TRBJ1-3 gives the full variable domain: ETGVTQSPTHLIKTRGQQVTLRCSSQSGHNTVSWYQQALGQGPQFIFQYYREEENGRGNFPPRFSGLQFPNYSSELNVNALELDDSALYLCASSLIGVSGNTIYFGEGSWLTVV.

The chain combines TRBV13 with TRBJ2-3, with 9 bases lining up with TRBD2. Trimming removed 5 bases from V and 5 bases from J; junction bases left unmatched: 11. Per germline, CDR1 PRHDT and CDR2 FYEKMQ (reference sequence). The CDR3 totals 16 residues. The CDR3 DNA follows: TGTGCCAGCAGCCCCAGAAGCGGGGGGCAGGAAGATACGCAGTATTTT. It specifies CASSPRSGGQEDTQYF.

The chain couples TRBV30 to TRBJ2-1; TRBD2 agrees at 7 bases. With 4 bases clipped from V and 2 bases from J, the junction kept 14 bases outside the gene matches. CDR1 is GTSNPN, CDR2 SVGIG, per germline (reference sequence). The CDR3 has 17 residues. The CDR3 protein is CAWTGEGAGGTYNEQFF. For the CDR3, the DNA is TGTGCCTGGACTGGGGAGGGAGCGGGTGGTACCTACAATGAGCAGTTCTTC.

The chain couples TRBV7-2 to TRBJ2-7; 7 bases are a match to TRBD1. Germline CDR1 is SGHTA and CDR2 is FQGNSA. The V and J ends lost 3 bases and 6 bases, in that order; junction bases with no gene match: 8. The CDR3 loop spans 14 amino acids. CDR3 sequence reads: CASSFLTGSPEQYF. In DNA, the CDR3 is TGTGCCAGCAGCTTCCTGACAGGGTCCCCCGAGCAGTACTTC.

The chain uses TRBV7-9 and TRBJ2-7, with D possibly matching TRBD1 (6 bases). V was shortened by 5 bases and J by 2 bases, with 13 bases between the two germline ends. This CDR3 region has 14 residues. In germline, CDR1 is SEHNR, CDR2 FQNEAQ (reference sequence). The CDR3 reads CASSNTTGPYEQYF. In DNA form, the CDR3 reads TGTGCCAGCAGCAACACGACAGGCCCCTACGAGCAGTACTTC. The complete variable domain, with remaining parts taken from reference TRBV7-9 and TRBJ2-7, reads DTGVSQNPRHKITKRGQNVTFRCDPISEHNRLYWYRQTLGQGPEFLTYFQNEAQLEKSRLLSDRFSAERPKGSFSTLEIQRTEQGDSAMYLCASSNTTGPYEQYFGPGTRLTVT.

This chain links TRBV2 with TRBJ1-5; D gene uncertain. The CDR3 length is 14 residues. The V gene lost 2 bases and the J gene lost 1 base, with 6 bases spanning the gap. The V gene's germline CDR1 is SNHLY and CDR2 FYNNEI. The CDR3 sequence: CASSESVSNQPQHF. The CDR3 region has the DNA TGTGCCAGCAGTGAATCAGTAAGCAATCAGCCCCAGCATTTT.

DNA of the CDR3: TGTGCCAGCAACGATTGCGGACTAGCGGGAGCGAATAAATCCTACGAGCAGTACTTC. Amino acid sequence: CASNDCGLAGANKSYEQYF. The chain uses TRBV11-3 and TRBJ2-7; 13 nucleotides match TRBD2. The germline gives CDR1 SGHNT, CDR2 YENEEA. The CDR3 sequence is 19 residues long. With 7 bases clipped from V and 1 base from J, the junction kept 16 bases outside the gene matches.

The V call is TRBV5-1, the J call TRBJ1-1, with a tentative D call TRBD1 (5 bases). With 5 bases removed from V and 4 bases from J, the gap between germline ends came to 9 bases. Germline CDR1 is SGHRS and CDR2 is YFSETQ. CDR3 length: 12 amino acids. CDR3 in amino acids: CASSQGGTEAFF. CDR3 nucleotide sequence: TGCGCCAGCAGTCAGGGCGGCACTGAAGCTTTCTTT.

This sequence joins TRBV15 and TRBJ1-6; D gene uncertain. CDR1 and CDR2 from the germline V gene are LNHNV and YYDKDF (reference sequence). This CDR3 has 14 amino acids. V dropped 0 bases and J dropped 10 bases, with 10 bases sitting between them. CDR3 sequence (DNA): TGTGCCACCAGCAGAGATTTTGGAGGATCACCCCTCCACTTT. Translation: CATSRDFGGSPLHF.

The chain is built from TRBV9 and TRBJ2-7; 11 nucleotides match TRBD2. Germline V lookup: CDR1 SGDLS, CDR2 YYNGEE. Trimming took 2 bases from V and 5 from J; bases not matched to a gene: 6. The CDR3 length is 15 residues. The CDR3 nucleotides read TGTGCCAGCAGCGTGACTAGCGGGATAGTCGACGAGCAGTACTTC. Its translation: CASSVTSGIVDEQYF.

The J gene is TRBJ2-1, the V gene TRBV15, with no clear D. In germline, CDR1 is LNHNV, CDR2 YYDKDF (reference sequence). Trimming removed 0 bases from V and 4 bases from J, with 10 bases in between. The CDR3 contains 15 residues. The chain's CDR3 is CATSRDAARYNEQFF. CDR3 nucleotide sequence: TGTGCCACCAGCAGAGATGCGGCTAGATACAATGAGCAGTTCTTC.

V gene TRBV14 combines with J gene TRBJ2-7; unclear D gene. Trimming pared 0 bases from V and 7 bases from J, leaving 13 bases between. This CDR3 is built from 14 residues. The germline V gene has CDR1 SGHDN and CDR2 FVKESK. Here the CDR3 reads CASSQEVSFREQYF. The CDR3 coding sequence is TGTGCCAGCAGCCAAGAAGTTAGCTTTAGAGAGCAGTACTTC.

This CDR3 reads CASSIGSGPYEQYF. CDR3 nucleotides: TGTGCCAGTAGTATAGGAAGCGGACCCTACGAGCAGTACTTC. The chain links TRBV19 to TRBJ2-7; a possible D gene is TRBD2 (5 bases). Germline V gives CDR1 LNHDA, CDR2 SQIVND (reference sequence). This CDR3 has 14 amino acids. The V end was cut by 1 base, the J end by 2 bases, with 9 bases between.

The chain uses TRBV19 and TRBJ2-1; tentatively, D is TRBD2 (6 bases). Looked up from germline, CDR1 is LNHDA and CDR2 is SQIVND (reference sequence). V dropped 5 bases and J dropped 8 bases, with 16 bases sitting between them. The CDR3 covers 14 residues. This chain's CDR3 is CASSPRTNSHEQFF. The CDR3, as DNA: TGTGCCAGTAGTCCCCGGACTAACTCCCATGAGCAGTTCTTC.

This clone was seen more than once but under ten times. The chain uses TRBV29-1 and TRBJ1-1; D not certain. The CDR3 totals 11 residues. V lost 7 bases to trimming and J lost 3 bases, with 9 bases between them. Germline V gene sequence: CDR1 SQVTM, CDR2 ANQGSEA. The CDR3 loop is CSGFSDTEAFF. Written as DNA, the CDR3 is TGCAGCGGGTTTAGTGACACTGAAGCTTTCTTT.

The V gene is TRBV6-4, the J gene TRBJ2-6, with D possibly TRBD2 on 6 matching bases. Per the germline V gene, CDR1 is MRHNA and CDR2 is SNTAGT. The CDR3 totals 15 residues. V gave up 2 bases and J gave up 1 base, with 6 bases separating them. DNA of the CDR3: TGTGCCAGCAGTGACGGGGGGTCTGGGGCCAACGTCCTGACTTTC. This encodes CASSDGGSGANVLTF.

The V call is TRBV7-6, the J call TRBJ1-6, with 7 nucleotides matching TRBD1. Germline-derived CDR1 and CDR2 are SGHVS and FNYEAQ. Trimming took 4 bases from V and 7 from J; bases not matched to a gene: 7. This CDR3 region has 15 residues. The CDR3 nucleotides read TGTGCCAGCAGCTCGAGGACAGGTGGGAATTCACCCCTCCACTTT. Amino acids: CASSSRTGGNSPLHF.

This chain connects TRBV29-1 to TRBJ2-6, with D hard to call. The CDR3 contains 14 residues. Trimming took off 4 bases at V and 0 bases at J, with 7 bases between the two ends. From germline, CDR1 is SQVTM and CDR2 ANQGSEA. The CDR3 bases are TGCAGCGTTGGAACATTCTCTGGGGCCAACGTCCTGACTTTC. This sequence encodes CSVGTFSGANVLTF.

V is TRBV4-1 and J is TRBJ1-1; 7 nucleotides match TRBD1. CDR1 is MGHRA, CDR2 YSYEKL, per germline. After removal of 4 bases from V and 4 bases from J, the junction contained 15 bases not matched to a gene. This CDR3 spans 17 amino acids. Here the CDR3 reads CASSPLNRGIIGTEAFF. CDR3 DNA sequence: TGCGCCAGCAGCCCGTTAAACAGGGGAATCATAGGCACTGAAGCTTTCTTT.

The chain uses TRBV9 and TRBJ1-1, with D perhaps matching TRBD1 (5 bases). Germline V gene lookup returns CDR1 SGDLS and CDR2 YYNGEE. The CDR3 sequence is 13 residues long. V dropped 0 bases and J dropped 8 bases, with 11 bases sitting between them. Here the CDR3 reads CASSVEQAGEAFF. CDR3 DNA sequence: TGTGCCAGCAGCGTAGAGCAGGCAGGGGAAGCTTTCTTT.

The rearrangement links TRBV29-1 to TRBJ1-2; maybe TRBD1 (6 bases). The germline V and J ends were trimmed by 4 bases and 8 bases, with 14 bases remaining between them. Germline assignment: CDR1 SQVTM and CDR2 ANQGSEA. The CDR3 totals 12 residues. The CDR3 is CSVVPGHRGYTF. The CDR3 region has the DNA TGCAGCGTTGTCCCGGGACATCGCGGCTACACCTTC.

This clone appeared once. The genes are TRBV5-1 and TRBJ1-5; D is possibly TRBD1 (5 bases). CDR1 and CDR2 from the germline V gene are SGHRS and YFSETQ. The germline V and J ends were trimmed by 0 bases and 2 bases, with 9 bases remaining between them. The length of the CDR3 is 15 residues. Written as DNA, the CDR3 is TGCGCCAGCAGCTTGGAAGGGGCGGGCAATCAGCCCCAGCATTTT. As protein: CASSLEGAGNQPQHF. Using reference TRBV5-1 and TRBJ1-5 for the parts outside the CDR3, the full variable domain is KAGVTQTPRYLIKTRGQQVTLSCSPISGHRSVSWYQQTPGQGLQFLFEYFSETQRNKGNFPGRFSGRQFSNSRSEMNVSTLELGDSALYLCASSLEGAGNQPQHFGDGTRLSIL.

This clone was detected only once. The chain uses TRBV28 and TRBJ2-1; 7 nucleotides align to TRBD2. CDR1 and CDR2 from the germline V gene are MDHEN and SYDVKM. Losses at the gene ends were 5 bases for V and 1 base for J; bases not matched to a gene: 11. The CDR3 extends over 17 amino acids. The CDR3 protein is CASSPLGGSKSYNEQFF. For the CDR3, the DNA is TGTGCCAGCAGTCCTCTGGGCGGGAGCAAATCCTACAATGAGCAGTTCTTC.

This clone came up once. CDR3: CASSLTGGHDTQYF. CDR3 bases: TGTGCCAGCAGCTTAACGGGGGGGCACGATACGCAGTATTTT. The chain employs TRBV11-2 and TRBJ2-3, with TRBD2 identical over 8 bases. Germline loops: CDR1 SGHAT, CDR2 FQNNGV. Trimming at V came to 2 bases and at J to 6 bases, leaving 4 bases not matched to a gene. This CDR3 has 14 residues.

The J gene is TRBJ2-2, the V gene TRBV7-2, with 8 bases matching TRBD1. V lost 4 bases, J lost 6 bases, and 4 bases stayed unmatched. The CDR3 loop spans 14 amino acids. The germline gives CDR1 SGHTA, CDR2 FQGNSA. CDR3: CASSSTGVAGELFF. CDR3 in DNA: TGTGCCAGCAGCTCGACAGGGGTTGCCGGGGAGCTGTTTTTT. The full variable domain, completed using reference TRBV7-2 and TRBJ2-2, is GAGVSQSPSNKVTEKGKDVELRCDPISGHTALYWYRQSLGQGLEFLIYFQGNSAPDKSGLPSDRFSAERTGGSVSTLTIQRTQQEDSAVYLCASSSTGVAGELFFGEGSRLTVL.